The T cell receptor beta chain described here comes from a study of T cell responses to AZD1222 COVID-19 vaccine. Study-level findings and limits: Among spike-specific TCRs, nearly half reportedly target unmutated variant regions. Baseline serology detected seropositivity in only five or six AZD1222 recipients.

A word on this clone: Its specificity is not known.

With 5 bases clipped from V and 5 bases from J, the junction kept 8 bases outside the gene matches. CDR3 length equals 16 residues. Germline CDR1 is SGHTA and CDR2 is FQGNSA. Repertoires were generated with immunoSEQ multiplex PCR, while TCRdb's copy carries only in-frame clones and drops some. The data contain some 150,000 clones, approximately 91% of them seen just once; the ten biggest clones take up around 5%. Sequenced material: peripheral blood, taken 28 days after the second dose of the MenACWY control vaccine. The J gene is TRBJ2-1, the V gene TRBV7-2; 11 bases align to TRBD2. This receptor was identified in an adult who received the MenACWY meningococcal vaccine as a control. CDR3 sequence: CASSNSGTSGNNEQFF. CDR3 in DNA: TGTGCCAGCAGCAATTCCGGGACTAGCGGAAACAATGAGCAGTTCTTC.